The entry below gives a single TCR beta chain sequence along with its context. The clone's antigen remains unknown. Per-base quality was not reported, and no clone a single base away is much larger than it. Collaborating institutions collected whole blood in K2EDTA tubes following their own protocols. For TCRbeta analysis, collaborator samples were shipped as frozen whole blood, as isolated PBMCs, or as DNA extracted from either sample type. The data were obtained in a study of blood T cell repertoires in COVID-19 (dated by TCRdb to about 2020). For context, the study as a whole: The collaborator samples originated in the United States, Italy and Spain and spanned the acute and convalescent phases of COVID-19. The material from the prospective study consisted of cDNA or gDNA derived from T cells, B-cell-depleted T cells, or PBMCs. Subjects who had been exposed to COVID-19, were actively infected with it, or had recovered from it provided the deeply sampled blood TCRbeta repertoires that made up the dataset. The repertoires were released in a freely available public database meant as a resource for research on the immune response to SARS-CoV-2. The samples were drawn from the first 160 participants of the ongoing ImmuneRACE study and from 950 to 1,500 subjects provided by 6 global collaborators. A de-identified subject ID, COVID-19 status, age in years and sex were almost always included in the sample metadata. HLA class I and class II types, where available, came from metadata supplied by the sample provider rather than from assay-based typing.

TCRbeta CDR3 regions were amplified from genomic DNA by means of the immunoSEQ Assay, a bias-controlled multiplex PCR. In the paper's pipeline: The number of nucleated cells in each sample was estimated from the amplification of reference gene primers within the assay. To quantify the absolute abundance of each unique TCRbeta CDR3 rearrangement, sequence reads were collapsed and filtered. For each sample, productive Simpson clonality was calculated as the square root of Simpson's diversity index over productive rearrangements. TCRdb obtained this table from immuneACCESS and retained in-frame rearrangements with V and J assigned. These tables miss some clones; where compared with another copy, unresolved V genes account for less than half of the shortfall, and the remainder is unexplained. V and J calls plus clone size are reproduced from that table; the DNA served to infer D and trimming. This sample has approximately 150,000 clones in its table, and around 90% of those were observed once. 1.5% to 2% of the sample rests with the top ten.

Study-level results and caveats: How much clinical and demographic metadata was included differed by source and by participant, and the metadata was provided uncurated.

The sequence derives from a man in his 70s with acute or convalescent COVID-19. Sample: peripheral blood.

The CDR3 in this case is CASSPQGYEQYF. The DNA reads as follows: TGTGCCAGCAGTCCCCAGGGCTACGAGCAGTACTTC. The rearranged segments are TRBV12-3 or TRBV12-4 and TRBJ2-7, with a tentative D gene TRBD1 over 5 matching bases. The CDR3 has 12 amino acids, counting the end cysteine and phenylalanine. The DNA shown is the 36-base CDR3, in frame from base 1. V is clipped by 5 bases and J by 3 bases, and the sequence between their germline boundaries is 8 bases long.